This is a list of T cell receptor beta chains from one sample in a study of OX40 agonist ivuxolimab in advanced cancers. TCRdb keeps only in-frame clones here, not all; method: immunoSEQ multiplex PCR. The sample lists some 80,000 clones, 94% seen once, with just over 20% in the top ten. The sample in question was CD4+ or CD8+ T cells sorted from blood, obtained in a trial of the OX40 agonist ivuxolimab. All receptors come from an adult with an advanced solid tumor such as melanoma, head and neck, liver or kidney cancer. CDR3s include the opening cysteine and the closing phenylalanine or tryptophan. A D gene is named only where the DNA matches it firmly. Clone sizes are given selectively: once, few, many, or a class where the clone is expanded.

J | size | D | V | DNA | CDR3
TRBJ1-1 | - | - | TRBV7-9 | TGTGCCAGCAGCTTAGGAGGGGTCACTGAAGCTTTCTTT | CASSLGGVTEAFF
TRBJ2-2 | - | - | TRBV9 | TGTGCCAGCAGCGCCCTAGGGGTCGACGGGGAGCTGTTTTTT | CASSALGVDGELFF
TRBJ2-3 | - | TRBD2 | TRBV7-2 | TGTGCCAGCAGCTTTAGCGGGACTGGCACAGATACGCAGTATTTT | CASSFSGTGTDTQYF
TRBJ1-1 | once | - | TRBV5-1 | TGCGCCAGCAGCTTGGGCCAGGCGACTGAAGCTTTCTTT | CASSLGQATEAFF
TRBJ2-5 | - | TRBD2 | TRBV19 | TGTGCCAGTAGTATCGGGGGGAGCCTAGAGACCCAGTACTTC | CASSIGGSLETQYF
TRBJ1-5 | once | - | TRBV28 | TGTGCCAGCAGTTTATTATCGGCAGGGCCCGTGGTAGGCAATCAGCCCCAGCATTTT | CASSLLSAGPVVGNQPQHF
TRBJ2-2 | - | - | TRBV6-5 | TGTGCCAGCTCGTCAAGCGGGGAGCTGTTTTTT | CASSSSGELFF
TRBJ2-3 | - | TRBD2 | TRBV4-1 | TGCGCCAGCAGCCCCCTCCTAGCGGGAGGTGGGAGCACAGATACGCAGTATTTT | CASSPLLAGGGSTDTQYF
TRBJ1-2 | - | - | TRBV29-1 | TGCAGCGTTGAAAGTGATTATGGCTACACCTTC | CSVESDYGYTF
TRBJ1-5 | - | - | TRBV21-1 | TGTGCCAGCAGCATACAGGGAAGGGGCAATCAGCCCCAGCATTTT | CASSIQGRGNQPQHF
TRBJ2-7 | - | - | TRBV27 | TGTGCCAGCAGCCAAAGGGACAACTACGAGCAGTACTTC | CASSQRDNYEQYF
TRBJ2-5 | - | - | TRBV27 | TGTGCCAGCAGTTCAGGTCCGACCCAGTACTTC | CASSSGPTQYF
TRBJ1-6 | once | - | TRBV19 | TGTGCCAGTAGTGCGGCGAGCTCCTATAATTCACCCCTCCACTTT | CASSAASSYNSPLHF
TRBJ2-3 | - | - | TRBV6-4 | TGTGCCAGCAGTGACTTATTCGGGGTCCCAGATACGCAGTATTTT | CASSDLFGVPDTQYF
TRBJ2-1 | - | TRBD2 | TRBV6-1 | TGTGCCAGCAGTGCACCCTCCAGCGGGGGGTACAATGAGCAGTTCTTC | CASSAPSSGGYNEQFF
TRBJ1-1 | - | - | TRBV6-6 | TGTGCCAGCAGTTACTCACGGGGCACTGAAGCTTTCTTT | CASSYSRGTEAFF
TRBJ1-2 | - | - | TRBV5-1 | TGCGCCAGCAGCTCCCCCGAAGGCTATGGCTACACCTTC | CASSSPEGYGYTF
TRBJ2-6 | - | - | TRBV25-1 | TGTGCCAGCAGTGAACTGGACAGGGCCAACGTCCTGACTTTC | CASSELDRANVLTF
TRBJ2-1 | - | - | TRBV7-9 | TGTGCCAGCGGGGGTAGGGGGACCTCCTACAATGAGCAGTTCTTC | CASGGRGTSYNEQFF
TRBJ1-1 | once | - | TRBV4-3 | TGCGCCAGCAGCCAAGTCGCCGGGACCTGGAACACTGAAGCTTTCTTT | CASSQVAGTWNTEAFF
TRBJ2-2 | few | - | TRBV27 | TGTGCCAGCAGTATCCATGGCACCGGGGAGCTGTTTTTT | CASSIHGTGELFF
TRBJ2-1 | - | - | TRBV4-1 | TGCGCCAGCAGCCGACAGGTGACACTTTACAATGAGCAGTTCTTC | CASSRQVTLYNEQFF
TRBJ2-3 | - | - | TRBV2 | TGTGCCAGCAGTTCGACAGAATCTTTGAGACCAGATACGCAGTATTTT | CASSSTESLRPDTQYF
TRBJ2-5 | - | - | TRBV7-8 | TGTGCCAGCAGCCCACTGGGGGGGGCGAGGGGAGAGACCCAGTACTTC | CASSPLGGARGETQYF
TRBJ2-1 | - | - | TRBV27 | TGTGCCAGCAGTCTCAGGGGTGAACCTTACAATGAGCAGTTCTTC | CASSLRGEPYNEQFF
TRBJ1-1 | few | TRBD1 | TRBV29-1 | TGCAGCGCGGACAGGGGGCCCCAGTTT | CSADRGPQF
TRBJ1-1 | - | TRBD1 | TRBV28 | TGTGCCAGCAGTTGGACAGGGGGGACTGAAGCTTTCTTT | CASSWTGGTEAFF
TRBJ1-3 | - | - | TRBV4-3 | TGCGCCAGCAGCCAAGATTTGGGGCGCGGAAACACCATATATTTT | CASSQDLGRGNTIYF
TRBJ2-3 | - | - | TRBV9 | TGTGCCAGCAGCGTAGATAGGAGCACAGATACGCAGTATTTT | CASSVDRSTDTQYF
TRBJ2-7 | - | - | TRBV15 | TGTGCCACCAGCAGAGATTTGGGTGCCTACGAGCAGTACTTC | CATSRDLGAYEQYF
TRBJ1-1 | - | - | TRBV13 | TGTGCCAGCAGCCCTGGGACACCCTTGAACACTGAAGCTTTCTTT | CASSPGTPLNTEAFF